The 28 T cell receptor beta chains below were found in one sample sequenced in a study of identifying expanded T cells in peripheral blood. Method: immunoSEQ multiplex PCR; TCRdb's copy keeps in-frame clones and lacks some. The sample lists some 99,000 clones, 88% occurring once. Material: blood. These receptors were collected from a person aged 18 to 75 in good health.

This clone was recorded once. The V gene is TRBV29-1, the J gene TRBJ1-2, with D tentatively TRBD1 (5 bases). The CDR3 consists of 13 residues. The germline V gene has CDR1 SQVTM and CDR2 ANQGSEA. V lost 4 bases and J 3 bases, leaving 12 bases between the germline ends. The CDR3, as DNA: TGCAGCGTTGCTTGGGACTGGGACTATGGCTACACCTTC. Encoded protein: CSVAWDWDYGYTF.

The rearrangement uses TRBV19 and TRBJ1-4; 10 bases agree with TRBD1. V lost 5 bases, J lost 4 bases, and 7 bases stayed unmatched. The CDR3 covers 16 residues. Germline lookup yields CDR1 LNHDA and CDR2 SQIVND (reference sequence). The CDR3 DNA is TGTGCCAGTAGTGACGACAGGGGGCCGAGTAATGAAAAACTGTTTTTT. Protein: CASSDDRGPSNEKLFF.

The chain is built from TRBV19 and TRBJ2-7; the D gene is possibly TRBD2 (7 bases). The CDR3 spans 15 residues. The germline V gene has CDR1 LNHDA and CDR2 SQIVND (reference sequence). The V end was cut by 5 bases, the J end by 0 bases, with 14 bases between. Here the CDR3 DNA reads TGTGCCAGTAGTTGGGGGCTAGCGGACTCCTACGAGCAGTACTTC. It encodes CASSWGLADSYEQYF. The full variable domain, in which reference TRBV19 and TRBJ2-7 provide the parts outside the CDR3, is DGGITQSPKYLFRKEGQNVTLSCEQNLNHDAMYWYRQDPGQGLRLIYYSQIVNDFQKGDIAEGYSVSREKKESFPLTVTSAQKNPTAFYLCASSWGLADSYEQYFGPGTRLTVT.

The V and J genes are TRBV6-1 and TRBJ1-5; D possibly corresponds to TRBD1 (5 bases). Trimming stripped 6 bases from V and 4 bases from J, with 10 bases between. The germline V gene has CDR1 MNHNS and CDR2 SASEGT. This CDR3 contains 13 residues. DNA of the CDR3: TGTGCCAGCAGACCCGACAGAAATCAGCCCCAGCATTTT. The encoded protein is CASRPDRNQPQHF.

V usage is TRBV28 and J usage is TRBJ2-1; 9 bases match TRBD1. This CDR3 contains 15 residues. The germline V gene encodes CDR1 MDHEN and CDR2 SYDVKM. Trimming took 5 bases from V and 3 from J; bases not matched to a gene: 5. Written as DNA, the CDR3 is TGTGCCAGCAGTACCGGGACAGGGCTCTACAATGAGCAGTTCTTC. Amino acid sequence: CASSTGTGLYNEQFF.

CDR3 loop: CASSRMGTGLNYGYTF. As DNA, the CDR3 is TGTGCCAGCAGCCGCATGGGGACAGGGCTTAACTATGGCTACACCTTC. This rearrangement joins TRBV21-1 to TRBJ1-2; the DNA was not used to check the table's D call, TRBD1. TRBV21-1 is flagged as a pseudogene. The CDR3 runs to 16 residues.

The rearrangement joins TRBV7-2 to TRBJ1-1; perhaps TRBD1 as D (5 bases). The CDR3 has 15 amino acids. Looked up from germline, CDR1 is SGHTA and CDR2 is FQGNSA. V was cut by 0 bases and J by 4 bases, with 12 bases left in between. The CDR3 region is CASSLAGGRVTEAFF. The CDR3 DNA sequence: TGTGCCAGCAGCTTAGCGGGGGGAAGGGTCACTGAAGCTTTCTTT.

The rearrangement uses TRBV6-1 and TRBJ1-5, with 9 positions matching TRBD1. Germline values: CDR1 MNHNS, CDR2 SASEGT. The trim removed 1 base at V and 4 bases at J, leaving 2 bases unmatched. The CDR3 is made up of 15 amino acids. For the CDR3, the DNA is TGTGCCAGCAGTGAAGGCGACAGGGGGAATCAGCCCCAGCATTTT. Its protein is CASSEGDRGNQPQHF.

This clone has only one observation. The chain combines TRBV6-6 with TRBJ2-3; possible D gene TRBD2, 5 bases. Germline V gene sequence: CDR1 MNHNY, CDR2 SVGAGI (reference sequence). CDR3 length equals 12 residues. The ends were cut back, 8 bases at V and 2 bases at J, with 8 bases in the middle. The CDR3 is CASGGNTDTQYF. Written as DNA, the CDR3 is TGTGCCAGCGGAGGCAACACAGATACGCAGTATTTT.

This chain uses TRBV7-3 with TRBJ2-2; D unresolved. The CDR3 length is 13 residues. V was pared by 5 bases and J by 4 bases, with 8 bases between. CDR1 is SGHTA, CDR2 FQGTGA, per germline. This CDR3 is CASSPASTGELFF. For the CDR3, the DNA is TGTGCCAGCAGCCCGGCGTCCACCGGGGAGCTGTTTTTT.

This clone was picked up one time. The genes are TRBV5-6 and TRBJ2-7, with 7 bases fitting TRBD2. CDR1 is SGHDT and CDR2 is YYEEEE in the germline V gene. The CDR3 contains 15 residues. J was trimmed by 1 base and V by 3 bases; bases with no gene match: 7. CDR3 residues: CASSWGRERSYEQYF. The DNA for the CDR3 is TGTGCCAGCAGCTGGGGGAGGGAGCGGTCCTACGAGCAGTACTTC.

The chain combines TRBV29-1 with TRBJ1-2; no clear D. V lost 0 bases to trimming and J lost 2 bases, with 13 bases between them. The length of the CDR3 is 15 residues. CDR1 and CDR2 from the germline V gene are SQVTM and ANQGSEA. CDR3 in amino acids: CSVEDPPSSNYGYTF. The CDR3 coding sequence is TGCAGCGTTGAAGATCCCCCCTCTTCGAACTATGGCTACACCTTC.

The chain uses TRBV4-1 and TRBJ2-7; either TRBD1 or TRBD2 may fit D (6 bases each). The CDR3 has 16 amino acids. Germline lookup yields CDR1 MGHRA and CDR2 YSYEKL. Trimming took off 2 bases at V and 2 bases at J, with 16 bases between the two ends. The CDR3: CASSQPPGGIAYEQYF. Here the CDR3 DNA reads TGCGCCAGCAGCCAACCCCCCGGGGGCATAGCCTACGAGCAGTACTTC.

The rearrangement uses TRBV5-4 and TRBJ2-5, with TRBD1 as a possible D gene (6 bases). Germline V gene data show CDR1 as SGHNT and CDR2 as YYREEE (reference sequence). V lost 0 bases and J lost 6, with 15 bases in between. This CDR3 contains 15 residues. The CDR3 sequence is CASSLGQGFRQTQYF. In DNA form, the CDR3 reads TGTGCCAGCAGCTTGGGGCAGGGGTTCAGGCAGACCCAGTACTTC. The full variable domain, in which reference TRBV5-4 and TRBJ2-5 provide the parts outside the CDR3, is ETGVTQSPTHLIKTRGQQVTLRCSSQSGHNTVSWYQQALGQGPQFIFQYYREEENGRGNFPPRFSGLQFPNYSSELNVNALELDDSALYLCASSLGQGFRQTQYFGPGTRLLVL.

This clone was counted once. The J gene is TRBJ2-7, the V gene TRBV11-2; TRBD2 matches at 8 bases. This CDR3 is built from 15 residues. With 4 bases clipped from V and 7 bases from J, the junction kept 12 bases outside the gene matches. The germline CDR1 and CDR2 sequences are SGHAT and FQNNGV. CDR3 bases: TGTGCCAGCAGCTCTGCCGGGAGGGCCTTTGGTGAGCAGTACTTC. Protein: CASSSAGRAFGEQYF.

The chain couples TRBV7-2 to TRBJ2-7; D is uncertain. The CDR3 length is 14 residues. V was pared by 2 bases and J by 3 bases, with 11 bases between. Per the germline V gene, CDR1 is SGHTA and CDR2 is FQGNSA. The CDR3 DNA reads TGTGCCAGCAGCTTATTCCCTACTGACTACGAGCAGTACTTC. Its protein is CASSLFPTDYEQYF.

The chain carries TRBV4-3 and TRBJ2-5; D ambiguous. Germline V lookup: CDR1 LGHNA, CDR2 YSLEER. The germline V and J ends were trimmed by 2 bases and 0 bases, with 4 bases remaining between them. The CDR3 contains 13 residues. DNA for the CDR3: TGCGCCAGCAGCCAAACGTACCAAGAGACCCAGTACTTC. This encodes CASSQTYQETQYF.

The chain links TRBV2 to TRBJ2-7, with TRBD1 identical over 9 bases. Looked up from germline, CDR1 is SNHLY and CDR2 is FYNNEI. The CDR3 has 14 residues. The trim removed 3 bases at V and 3 bases at J, leaving 3 bases unmatched. The CDR3 reads CASSERTGVYEQYF. The CDR3 nucleotides read TGTGCCAGCAGTGAGCGGACAGGGGTCTACGAGCAGTACTTC.

The chain couples TRBV30 to TRBJ2-7; the D gene could be TRBD1 or TRBD2 (5 bases each). V shed 5 bases and J shed 3 bases, with 17 bases lying between them. The length of the CDR3 is 14 residues. CDR1 and CDR2 (germline): GTSNPN, SVGIG (reference sequence). The CDR3 nucleotides read TGTGCCTGGGGCCGACAGACGACTAACTACGAGCAGTACTTC. As protein: CAWGRQTTNYEQYF.

On this clone itself: Mismatch with germline at one junction end may stem from a read error. The chain links TRBV14 to TRBJ2-7; D could derive from TRBD1 or TRBD2 (5 bases each). The CDR3 is 11 residues long. Per the germline V gene, CDR1 is SGHDN and CDR2 is FVKESK. The CDR3 coding sequence is TGTGCCAGCAGCCCCGGTCGGGGCCTCCAATTC. Its protein is CASSPGRGLQF.

The V call is TRBV7-2, the J call TRBJ1-2, with D perhaps TRBD1 (5 bases). The germline gives CDR1 SGHTA, CDR2 FQGNSA. CDR3 length: 14 amino acids. V shed 4 bases and J shed 7 bases, with 16 bases lying between them. The CDR3 loop is CASSSTQGLGGYTF. The CDR3 nucleotides are TGTGCCAGCAGCTCAACTCAGGGTTTAGGTGGCTACACCTTC.

The rearrangement joins TRBV6-6 to TRBJ1-3; D gene ambiguous. Germline loops: CDR1 MNHNY, CDR2 SVGAGI (reference sequence). CDR3 length: 12 residues. Here the CDR3 DNA reads TGTGCTACCTCTGCCTCTGGAAACACCATATATTTT. Its protein product is CATSASGNTIYF.

The chain carries TRBV5-1 and TRBJ1-4; D is perhaps TRBD1 (5 bases). This CDR3 is built from 15 residues. Trimming removed 2 bases at V and 10 bases at J, with 18 bases between. CDR1 is SGHRS, CDR2 YFSETQ, per germline. For the CDR3, the DNA is TGCGCCAGCAGCTTTTTACGGGACGGGCTAGGAAAACTGTTTTTT. The encoded protein is CASSFLRDGLGKLFF.

The V gene is TRBV2, the J gene TRBJ2-3, with TRBD1 matching 7 bases. The CDR3 has 14 residues. From germline, CDR1 is SNHLY and CDR2 FYNNEI. With V trimmed by 6 bases and J by 1 base, 4 bases remained unmatched. DNA for the CDR3: TGTGCCAGCAGGACCGGGACAGGCACAGATACGCAGTATTTT. This gives the protein CASRTGTGTDTQYF.

The V and J genes are TRBV20-1 and TRBJ1-3; no clear D. Germline CDR1 reads DFQATT; CDR2 reads SNEGSKA (reference sequence). Trimming removed 2 bases at V and 4 bases at J, with 3 bases between. This CDR3 region has 11 residues. Here the CDR3 DNA reads TGCAGTGCTAGAATCGGAAACACCATATATTTT. Protein product: CSARIGNTIYF.

This clone was observed a few times. The chain is built from TRBV7-2 and TRBJ1-6, with D hard to call. In germline, CDR1 is SGHTA, CDR2 FQGNSA. The V end was cut by 5 bases, the J end by 15 bases, with 14 bases between. The CDR3 loop spans 12 amino acids. The CDR3 protein is CASSHVDPLLHF. The CDR3, as DNA: TGTGCCAGCAGCCATGTTGACCCCCTCCTCCACTTT.

The CDR3, as DNA: TGCGCCAGCGGCGGGACGGCCGCGAACACCGGGGAGCTGTTTTTT. It translates to CASGGTAANTGELFF. The chain employs TRBV5-1 and TRBJ2-2, with D maybe TRBD2 (6 bases). V was shortened by 7 bases and J by 0 bases, with 13 bases between the two germline ends. CDR1 SGHRS and CDR2 YFSETQ come from the germline V gene. The CDR3 spans 15 residues. The full variable domain, completed using reference TRBV5-1 and TRBJ2-2, is KAGVTQTPRYLIKTRGQQVTLSCSPISGHRSVSWYQQTPGQGLQFLFEYFSETQRNKGNFPGRFSGRQFSNSRSEMNVSTLELGDSALYLCASGGTAANTGELFFGEGSRLTVL.

The gene calls are TRBV19 and TRBJ1-2; TRBD1 aligns across 7 bases. The length of the CDR3 is 14 residues. V lost 8 bases to trimming and J lost 8 bases; unmatched junction nucleotides: 14. Germline lookup yields CDR1 LNHDA and CDR2 SQIVND (reference sequence). CDR3 region: CASFKEGASRGYTF. Here the CDR3 DNA reads TGTGCCAGTTTCAAGGAGGGGGCCAGTCGGGGCTACACCTTC.